The sequence of this T cell receptor (beta chain) was determined in a study of blood T cell repertoires in COVID-19. Study-level information: The samples span acute and convalescent COVID-19 from the United States, Italy and Spain.

V lost 6 bases to trimming and J lost 3 bases; unmatched junction nucleotides: 7. Germline V lookup: CDR1 KGHSH, CDR2 LQKENI. The CDR3 has 15 amino acids. Per the study methods: Amplification of reference gene primers was used by the study to estimate nucleated cell counts. Profiled with immunoSEQ multiplex PCR; TCRdb holds only in-frame clones, not every one. From that table come the V and J calls and clone size; the DNA was used to work out D and trimming. The data contain 150,000 to 200,000 clones, about 85% of them singletons. This TCR came from a man in his sixties with active or convalescent COVID-19. The chain employs TRBV18 and TRBJ2-3; 9 bases align to TRBD1. Material: peripheral blood. The CDR3 loop is CASSVGQGETDTQYF. The CDR3, as DNA: TGTGCCAGCTCCGTGGGACAGGGAGAGACAGATACGCAGTATTTT.